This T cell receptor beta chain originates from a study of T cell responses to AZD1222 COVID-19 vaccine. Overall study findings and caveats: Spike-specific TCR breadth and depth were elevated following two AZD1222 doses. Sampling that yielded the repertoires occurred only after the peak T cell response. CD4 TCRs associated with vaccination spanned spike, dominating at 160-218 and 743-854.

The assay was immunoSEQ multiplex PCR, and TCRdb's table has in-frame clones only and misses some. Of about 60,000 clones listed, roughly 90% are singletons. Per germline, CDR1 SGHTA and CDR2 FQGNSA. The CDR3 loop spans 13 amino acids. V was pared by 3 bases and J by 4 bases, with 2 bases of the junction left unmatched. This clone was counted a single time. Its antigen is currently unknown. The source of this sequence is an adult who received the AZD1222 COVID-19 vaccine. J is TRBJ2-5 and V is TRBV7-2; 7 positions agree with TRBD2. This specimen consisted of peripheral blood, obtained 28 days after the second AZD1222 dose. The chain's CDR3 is CASSLGLIETQYF. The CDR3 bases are TGTGCCAGCAGCTTGGGACTAATAGAGACCCAGTACTTC.